This entry lists 4 T cell receptor beta chains sequenced from one sample in a study of shared clonotypes between healthy human individuals. CD45RO-negative CD8 cells positively selected for CCR7 made up the naive population, which excluded terminally differentiated effector memory CD45RA+ cells. This table comes from immunoSEQ multiplex PCR, and its TCRdb copy is limited to in-frame clones, with some not included. The sample contains 550,000 to 650,000 clones, 95% to 97% of which appear only once. Sequencing was performed on naive CD8+ T cells sorted from blood. The receptors originated from a woman in her 30s in good health.

This clone showed up just once. This chain connects TRBV6-4 to TRBJ1-3, with D possibly matching TRBD1 (5 bases). V lost 6 bases and J lost 0, with 12 bases in between. This CDR3 has 15 amino acids. CDR1 is MRHNA and CDR2 is SNTAGT in the germline V gene. The CDR3 protein is CASRGLISSGNTIYF. In DNA form, the CDR3 reads TGTGCCAGCAGGGGACTGATCAGCTCTGGAAACACCATATATTTT.

The chain recombines TRBV10-2 with TRBJ2-1, with D unresolved. Looked up from germline, CDR1 is WSHSY and CDR2 is SAAADI. V lost 0 bases and J lost 2, with 11 bases in between. The CDR3 consists of 16 residues. CDR3: CASSESHWGAYNEQFF. CDR3 DNA sequence: TGCGCCAGCAGTGAGTCGCACTGGGGTGCCTACAATGAGCAGTTCTTC.

The V gene is TRBV13, the J gene TRBJ2-7, with TRBD2 matching 8 bases. The CDR3 length is 18 residues. Germline values: CDR1 PRHDT, CDR2 FYEKMQ (reference sequence). V shed 4 bases, J shed 0 bases, and the junction held 14 bases outside the gene matches. For the CDR3, the DNA is TGTGCCAGCAGCTCTTATATCGGACTAGCAAAAAACTCCTACGAGCAGTACTTC. Translation gives CASSSYIGLAKNSYEQYF.

DNA of the CDR3: TGTGCCAGCAGCCACACCCTTACAGGGGAGAACACTGAAGCTTTCTTT. Protein: CASSHTLTGENTEAFF. The rearrangement uses TRBV11-1 and TRBJ1-1; 7 bases are shared with TRBD1. There are 16 residues in the CDR3. The trim removed 5 bases at V and 1 base at J, leaving 10 bases unmatched. Germline CDR1 SGHAT, CDR2 FQDESV (reference sequence). Full variable domain (remainder filled in from reference TRBV11-1 and TRBJ1-1): EAEVAQSPRYKITEKSQAVAFWCDPISGHATLYWYRQILGQGPELLVQFQDESVVDDSQLPKDRFSAERLKGVDSTLKIQPAELGDSAMYLCASSHTLTGENTEAFFGQGTRLTVV.